This entry lists 19 T cell receptor beta chains sequenced from one sample in a study of human T cells and chemical hapten exposure (dated by TCRdb to about 2021). Per the publication, the time point label means: patch test 3, about 24 weeks after DPC sensitization. The treatment or condition label corresponds to: therapeutic diphenylcyclopropenone sensitization with weekly scalp DPC. Library preparation was by RACE. TCRdb shows the sequencer as NextSeq 500. TCRdb ran its own pipeline on the public reads, namely fastp trimming at Q25 and MiXCR clone calling, and kept in-frame beta chains. Every CDR3 protein is listed once, alongside the most common genes and DNA of its rows. A total of about 82,000 distinct CDR3 sequences appear in this sample, 10% to 15% of them only once. Around 5.8% of the sample rests with the top ten. Sample: whole blood, taken in connection with sensitization to the hapten diphenylcyclopropenone (DPC). All receptors derive from a woman aged 45-59 years with alopecia areata. Some clones in this sample may be carry-over from other donors' samples.

V and J are TRBV3-1 and TRBJ2-7; no firm D call. Germline values: CDR1 LGHDT, CDR2 YNNKEL (reference sequence). V was pared by 0 bases and J by 7 bases, with 13 bases between. CDR3 length equals 14 residues. CDR3 bases: TGTGCCAGCAGCCAAGATCTTGCAGGAAGGGAGCAGTACTTC. It specifies CASSQDLAGREQYF.

Many counts were recorded for this clonotype. The chain has TRBV11-2 and TRBJ2-2; 14 bases map to TRBD2. Germline assignment: CDR1 SGHAT and CDR2 FQNNGV. J lost 2 bases, V lost 5 bases, and 7 bases had no gene match. CDR3 length equals 18 residues. DNA of the CDR3: TGTGCCAGCAGCCGCGGACTAGCGGGAGGCCCAAACACCGGGGAGCTGTTTTTT. This gives the protein CASSRGLAGGPNTGELFF.

The chain carries TRBV10-3 and TRBJ2-1, with 11 bases lining up with TRBD2. This CDR3 is 14 amino acids long. After removal of 11 bases from V and 5 bases from J, the junction contained 8 bases not matched to a gene. Germline-derived CDR1 and CDR2 are ENHRY and SYGVKD. The CDR3 is CASSGTSGDNEQFF. The DNA of the CDR3 is TGTGCCTCGTCCGGGACTAGCGGAGACAATGAGCAGTTCTTC.

The rearrangement uses TRBV9 and TRBJ2-7; D is unclear. Looked up from germline, CDR1 is SGDLS and CDR2 is YYNGEE. Trimming stripped 0 bases from V and 2 bases from J, with 6 bases between. The CDR3 runs 13 residues. The CDR3 DNA is TGTGCCAGCAGCGTAGCAAATCCCTACGAGCAGTACTTC. This translates into CASSVANPYEQYF.

The chain joins TRBV2 to TRBJ2-1; D is perhaps TRBD1 (6 bases). V was shortened by 2 bases and J by 9 bases, with 11 bases between the two germline ends. CDR1 and CDR2 from the germline V gene are SNHLY and FYNNEI. This CDR3 region has 13 residues. CDR3 bases: TGTGCCAGCAGTGAAAGGGGGTTTCGTGAGCAGTTCTTC. The encoded protein is CASSERGFREQFF.

The DNA for the CDR3 is TGTGCCAGCAGTTCACGGACTAGCGGGAGTGCAGATACGCAGTATTTT. Translating it yields CASSSRTSGSADTQYF. The V and J genes are TRBV6-2 or TRBV6-3 and TRBJ2-3; the match to TRBD2 covers 13 bases. The CDR3 has 16 residues. V gave up 4 bases and J gave up 4 bases; unmatched junction bases: 5. Germline V CDR1 and CDR2: MNHEY, SVGEGT.

This clonotype was detected many times. The J gene is TRBJ1-1, the V gene TRBV18; tentative D call: TRBD1 (5 bases). Germline V lookup: CDR1 KGHSH, CDR2 LQKENI. The ends were cut back, 3 bases at V and 6 bases at J, with 11 bases in the middle. The CDR3 runs to 13 residues. CDR3 protein: CASSPSRGSEAFF. The CDR3 nucleotides read TGTGCCAGCTCACCCTCGAGGGGTTCTGAAGCTTTCTTT. The full variable domain, rest sourced from reference TRBV18 and TRBJ1-1, is NAGVMQNPRHLVRRRGQEARLRCSPMKGHSHVYWYRQLPEEGLKFMVYLQKENIIDESGMPKERFSAEFPKEGPSILRIQQVVRGDSAAYFCASSPSRGSEAFFGQGTRLTVV.

The table lists this clonotype with a few counts. The gene calls are TRBV19 and TRBJ1-5, with unresolved D. CDR3 length: 12 residues. Deletions cut 5 bases from V and 7 bases from J, with 9 bases between. Per germline, CDR1 LNHDA and CDR2 SQIVND (reference sequence). CDR3 in DNA: TGTGCCAGTAGTGACGGTATCCAGCCCCAGCATTTT. Translating gives CASSDGIQPQHF.

Turning to this clonotype: A much larger clone lies a single base off, so this may be a read error. CDR3 loop: CASRWEAVITDTQYF. The CDR3 bases are TGTGCCAGCCGCTGGGAAGCGGTTATCACAGATACGCAGTATTTT. The chain combines TRBV19 with TRBJ2-3, with TRBD2 as a possible D gene (5 bases). The V end lost 9 bases, the J end lost 2 bases, and 18 bases lay between the germline ends. Germline CDR1 is LNHDA and CDR2 is SQIVND (reference sequence). The CDR3 runs 15 residues.

This clonotype was observed many times. The CDR3 DNA reads TGTGCTAGTGGGTCCGACGGGGGGCGTCAGTACTTC. Translating gives CASGSDGGRQYF. The V call is TRBV12-5, the J call TRBJ2-7; TRBD2 might be the D (7 bases). CDR3 length: 12 amino acids. Germline V lookup: CDR1 LGHNT, CDR2 FRNRAP. The V gene lost 6 bases and the J gene lost 10 bases, with 16 bases spanning the gap.

This clonotype has just a few counts. The chain carries TRBV18 and TRBJ1-1; D is ambiguous. The CDR3 spans 13 residues. The germline V gene has CDR1 KGHSH and CDR2 LQKENI. The ends were cut back, 4 bases at V and 2 bases at J, with 8 bases in the middle. The CDR3 sequence is CASSQHINTEAFF. The CDR3 DNA sequence: TGTGCCAGCTCACAACATATAAACACTGAAGCTTTCTTT. The complete variable domain, with remaining parts taken from reference TRBV18 and TRBJ1-1, reads NAGVMQNPRHLVRRRGQEARLRCSPMKGHSHVYWYRQLPEEGLKFMVYLQKENIIDESGMPKERFSAEFPKEGPSILRIQQVVRGDSAAYFCASSQHINTEAFFGQGTRLTVV.

V is TRBV5-1 and J is TRBJ2-7; 10 bases fit TRBD2. This CDR3 comprises 19 residues. Germline V gene lookup returns CDR1 SGHRS and CDR2 YFSETQ. V shed 1 base and J 4 bases; nucleotides not matched to a gene: 17. The CDR3 region is CASSLRPPRGTSGNYEQYF. The DNA of the CDR3 is TGCGCCAGCAGCTTGCGTCCCCCCCGGGGAACTAGCGGGAATTACGAGCAGTACTTC.

This clonotype was counted ten times or more. This chain links TRBV29-1 with TRBJ2-3, with D possibly TRBD1 on 6 matching bases. This CDR3 has 15 residues. CDR1 is SQVTM, CDR2 ANQGSEA, per germline. This CDR3 is CSAGGKTGWADTQYF. The CDR3 DNA reads TGCAGTGCGGGCGGTAAGACAGGCTGGGCGGATACGCAGTATTTT.

V is TRBV18 and J is TRBJ2-7; TRBD2 aligns across 7 bases. Trimming removed 1 base from V and 2 bases from J; junction bases left unmatched: 5. This CDR3 is built from 15 residues. The germline V gene has CDR1 KGHSH and CDR2 LQKENI. The CDR3 bases are TGTGCCAGCTCACCACTCCCAGCGGGAACCTACGAGCAGTACTTC. This encodes CASSPLPAGTYEQYF.

In its sample, this clonotype was seen many times. J is TRBJ1-5 and V is TRBV6-6; D possibly corresponds to TRBD1 (6 bases). The CDR3 extends over 14 amino acids. CDR1 MNHNY and CDR2 SVGAGI come from the germline V gene (reference sequence). Trimming removed 1 base from V and 9 bases from J, with 13 bases in between. CDR3 DNA sequence: TGTGCCAGCAGTTACTTGGGGGGGCCCGGGCCCCAGCATTTT. Translating gives CASSYLGGPGPQHF.

The chain links TRBV7-2 to TRBJ2-5; TRBD2 matches at 8 bases. V shed 5 bases, J shed 5 bases, and the junction held 16 bases outside the gene matches. This CDR3 spans 17 amino acids. Germline-derived CDR1 and CDR2 are SGHTA and FQGNSA. The CDR3 sequence: CASSRAPLAGRRETQYF. In DNA, the CDR3 is TGTGCCAGCAGCCGAGCTCCTTTAGCGGGAAGGAGGGAGACCCAGTACTTC.

This clonotype was counted only a few times. The chain links TRBV3-1 to TRBJ2-6, with 8 nucleotides matching TRBD1. The V segment lost 3 bases and the J segment 1 base; nucleotides outside the gene matches: 11. CDR1 and CDR2 (germline): LGHDT, YNNKEL (reference sequence). The CDR3 totals 19 residues. The CDR3 protein is CASSQGSTGADSGANVLTF. The CDR3 DNA reads as TGTGCCAGCAGCCAGGGATCGACAGGGGCAGATTCTGGGGCCAACGTCCTGACTTTC.

The chain has TRBV11-1 and TRBJ2-7, with TRBD1 matching over 10 bases. With 5 bases clipped from V and 3 bases from J, the junction kept 7 bases outside the gene matches. The CDR3 spans 15 residues. Germline V CDR1 and CDR2: SGHAT, FQDESV (reference sequence). The CDR3 reads CASSRKGQGIYEQYF. DNA of the CDR3: TGTGCCAGCAGCCGGAAGGGACAGGGGATCTACGAGCAGTACTTC.

This clonotype was recorded many times. The chain carries TRBV5-1 and TRBJ2-2; the D is unclear. This CDR3 has 13 residues. The germline gives CDR1 SGHRS, CDR2 YFSETQ. Trimming left V 1 base short and J 4 bases short, with 5 bases between. CDR3 DNA sequence: TGCGCCAGCAGCTTGTCGGTCACCGGGGAGCTGTTTTTT. Translation: CASSLSVTGELFF.